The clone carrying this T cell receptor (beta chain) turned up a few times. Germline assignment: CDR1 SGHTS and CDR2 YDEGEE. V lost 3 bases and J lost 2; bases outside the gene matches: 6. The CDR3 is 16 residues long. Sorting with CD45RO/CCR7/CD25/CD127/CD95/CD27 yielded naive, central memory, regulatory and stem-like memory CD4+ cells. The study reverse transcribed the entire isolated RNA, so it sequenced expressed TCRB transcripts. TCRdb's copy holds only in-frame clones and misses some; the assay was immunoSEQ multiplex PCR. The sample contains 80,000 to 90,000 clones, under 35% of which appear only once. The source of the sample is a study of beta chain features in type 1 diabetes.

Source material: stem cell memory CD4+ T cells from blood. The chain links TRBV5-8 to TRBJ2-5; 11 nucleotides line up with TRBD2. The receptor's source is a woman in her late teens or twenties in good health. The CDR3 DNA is TGTGCCAGCAGCTCCGGACTAGCGGGTTGGCAAGAGACCCAGTACTTC. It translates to CASSSGLAGWQETQYF.